The 26 T cell receptor beta chains presented below share a single source sample, sequenced in a study of blood T cell repertoires in COVID-19. Clones were sequenced by immunoSEQ multiplex PCR, and TCRdb holds only the in-frame ones, with some missing. Among tens of thousands of clones listed, 83% were seen once. Sequenced input: peripheral blood. These receptors were collected from a human donor in a cohort sampled during active COVID-19.

This clone has a single count. The chain combines TRBV3-1 (or the pseudogene TRBV3-2) with TRBJ1-6; D perhaps matches TRBD1 (6 bases). CDR3 length: 13 amino acids. V gave up 4 bases and J gave up 9 bases, with 10 bases separating them. From germline, CDR1 is LGHDT and CDR2 YNNKEL (reference sequence). CDR3 in amino acids: CASSRQAGSPLHF. Written as DNA, the CDR3 is TGTGCCAGCAGCCGACAGGCGGGTTCACCCCTCCACTTT.

The rearrangement links TRBV11-2 to TRBJ2-2; 7 bases are shared with TRBD1. V shed 5 bases, J shed 8 bases, and the junction held 2 bases outside the gene matches. From germline, CDR1 is SGHAT and CDR2 FQNNGV. CDR3 size: 12 residues. Here the CDR3 DNA reads TGTGCCAGCAGCACACAGGGGGGGGAGCTGTTTTTT. It yields the protein CASSTQGGELFF.

The gene calls are TRBV3-1 (or the pseudogene TRBV3-2) and TRBJ1-4, with a weak D call TRBD1 (6 bases). Germline-derived CDR1 and CDR2 are LGHDT and YNNKEL (reference sequence). The CDR3 is 17 residues long. Between the trimmed V and J ends, which lost 0 bases and 3 bases, there was a span of 14 bases. The CDR3 DNA reads TGTGCCAGCAGCCAAGAGTGGGGGCGCTTAGCTAATGAAAAACTGTTTTTT. Its translation is CASSQEWGRLANEKLFF.

The V gene is TRBV19, the J gene TRBJ1-5; tentatively, D is TRBD1 (5 bases). The CDR3 spans 14 residues. Germline V gene lookup returns CDR1 LNHDA and CDR2 SQIVND (reference sequence). Trimming left V 3 bases short and J 5 bases short, with 11 bases between. The CDR3 DNA sequence: TGTGCCAGTAGTATTTTCCTCAGGGATCAGCCCCAGCATTTT. It translates to CASSIFLRDQPQHF.

CDR3 bases: TGCGCCAGCAGCTTGAGGACTCGCCGCGAGGATACGCAGTATTTT. Protein: CASSLRTRREDTQYF. The chain carries TRBV5-1 and TRBJ2-3; D perhaps matches TRBD2 (5 bases). Germline lookup yields CDR1 SGHRS and CDR2 YFSETQ. V lost 1 base and J lost 6, with 15 bases in between. The length of the CDR3 is 15 residues.

The gene calls are TRBV5-4 and TRBJ1-1; 8 bases are a match to TRBD1. Germline CDR1 reads SGHNT; CDR2 reads YYREEE (reference sequence). CDR3 length equals 14 residues. The V and J ends lost 6 bases and 0 bases, in that order; junction bases with no gene match: 4. The CDR3 nucleotides read TGTGCCAGCACCTCAGGGGGCATGAACACTGAAGCTTTCTTT. Translation gives CASTSGGMNTEAFF.

This clone was found a few times. The chain uses TRBV12-2 and TRBJ1-2; TRBD1 is the table's D call, not checked against the DNA. TRBV12-2 is noted as a pseudogene. This CDR3 region has 14 residues. The CDR3 bases are TGTGCAAGTCGCTCCAGGGACACCAACTATGGCTACACCTTC. This translates into CASRSRDTNYGYTF.

DNA for the CDR3: TGTGCCAGCTCCCGGCAAGGGGGAGAATACGAGCAGTACTTC. Protein sequence: CASSRQGGEYEQYF. V is TRBV6-5 and J is TRBJ2-7, with D perhaps TRBD1 (6 bases). The V end lost 8 bases, the J end lost 4 bases, and 18 bases lay between the germline ends. In germline, CDR1 is MNHEY, CDR2 SVGAGI. CDR3 length equals 14 residues.

The chain has TRBV28 and TRBJ2-4, with D hard to call. CDR3 length equals 13 residues. The germline V and J ends were trimmed by 3 bases and 8 bases, with 11 bases remaining between them. Germline-derived CDR1 and CDR2 are MDHEN and SYDVKM. The CDR3 coding sequence is TGTGCCAGCAGTTTCTTAGCCGGGTACATTCAGTACTTC. This codes for CASSFLAGYIQYF.

J is TRBJ2-2 and V is TRBV7-8, with D perhaps TRBD1 (5 bases). CDR3 length: 14 amino acids. Trimming took off 2 bases at V and 3 bases at J, with 7 bases between the two ends. Germline V gene data show CDR1 as SGHVS and CDR2 as FQNEAQ. The CDR3: CASSLLRDTGELFF. In DNA, the CDR3 is TGTGCCAGCAGCTTACTCAGGGACACCGGGGAGCTGTTTTTT.

In its sample, this clone was seen many times. The V and J genes are TRBV4-2 and TRBJ2-7, with D maybe TRBD1 (6 bases). V lost 6 bases and J 2 bases, leaving 23 bases between the germline ends. The CDR3 sequence is 17 residues long. From germline, CDR1 is LGHNA and CDR2 YNFKEQ. CDR3 nucleotide sequence: TGTGCCAGCAGACCGACACTTGCCCGGGACAAAACCTACGAGCAGTACTTC. Residues: CASRPTLARDKTYEQYF.

The chain links TRBV7-2 to TRBJ2-2; D is unresolved. Trimming removed 3 bases from V and 2 bases from J, with 10 bases in between. This CDR3 is built from 15 residues. Looked up from germline, CDR1 is SGHTA and CDR2 is FQGNSA. The CDR3 region is CASSLRTDNTGELFF. The CDR3 nucleotides read TGTGCCAGCAGCTTGAGAACCGATAACACCGGGGAGCTGTTTTTT.

V and J are TRBV6-4 and TRBJ2-1, with 7 positions matching TRBD2. The CDR3 consists of 14 residues. Germline V gene sequence: CDR1 MRHNA, CDR2 SNTAGT. V shed 2 bases and J 2 bases; nucleotides not matched to a gene: 0. The CDR3 DNA reads TGTGCCAGCAGTGACGGGGGGGCCTACAATGAGCAGTTCTTC. This gives the protein CASSDGGAYNEQFF.

As concerns this clone: An end of the junction does not agree with germline; a read error may underlie this. The chain carries TRBV7-7 and TRBJ2-3, with TRBD2 identical over 7 bases. The CDR3 runs 16 residues. Germline loops: CDR1 SSHAT, CDR2 FNYEAQ (reference sequence). CDR3 amino acids: CASSTGLELGRDTQYF. DNA for the CDR3: TGTGCTAGCAGCACCGGACTAGAGCTTGGGAGGGATACGCAGTATTTT.

This chain uses TRBV30 with TRBJ2-7; possible D gene TRBD1, 5 bases. CDR3 length: 11 amino acids. The V and J ends lost 0 bases and 11 bases respectively, with 11 bases between them. Germline assignment: CDR1 GTSNPN and CDR2 SVGIG (reference sequence). This CDR3 reads CAWSVGAGKYF. CDR3 DNA sequence: TGTGCCTGGAGTGTAGGGGCAGGGAAGTACTTC.

The genes are TRBV18 and TRBJ2-7; 10 nucleotides agree with TRBD2. With 1 base clipped from V and 6 bases from J, the junction kept 9 bases outside the gene matches. The CDR3 is 16 amino acids. Germline V CDR1 and CDR2: KGHSH, LQKENI. CDR3 loop: CASSPRLAGAVSEQYF. CDR3 coding DNA: TGTGCCAGCTCACCACGGCTAGCGGGGGCCGTCTCCGAGCAGTACTTC.

The chain carries TRBV3-1 (or the pseudogene TRBV3-2) and TRBJ2-3, with no clear D. The V and J ends lost 2 bases and 7 bases respectively, with 19 bases between them. CDR1 and CDR2 (germline): LGHDT, YNNKEL (reference sequence). This CDR3 comprises 16 residues. CDR3 coding DNA: TGTGCCAGCAGCCAATGGGCTCGAGAACGCAGACATACGCAGTATTTT. This encodes CASSQWARERRHTQYF.

This clone came up once. J is TRBJ2-1 and V is TRBV6-6; the D gene is possibly TRBD1 (5 bases). This CDR3 is 11 amino acids long. Deletions cut 5 bases from V and 10 bases from J, with 9 bases between. Germline V gene data show CDR1 as MNHNY and CDR2 as SVGAGI (reference sequence). This CDR3 is CASSERQEQFF. CDR3 nucleotide sequence: TGTGCCAGCAGTGAGAGACAGGAGCAGTTCTTC.

By proportion, this clone is medium-sized (0.01 to 0.1%). The V gene is TRBV6-2 or TRBV6-3, the J gene TRBJ2-7, with D uncertain. The CDR3 contains 13 residues. CDR1 and CDR2 from the germline V gene are MNHEY and SVGEGT. Trimming took off 2 bases at V and 4 bases at J, with 9 bases between the two ends. Written as DNA, the CDR3 is TGTGCCAGCAGTTACATTGAGTCTTACGAGCAGTACTTC. Translation gives CASSYIESYEQYF.

This rearrangement joins TRBV27 to TRBJ2-2; the match to TRBD2 covers 9 bases. Germline CDR1 reads MNHEY; CDR2 reads SMNVEV (reference sequence). J was trimmed by 4 bases and V by 5 bases; bases with no gene match: 11. This CDR3 has 17 residues. The CDR3 region has the DNA TGTGCCAGCAGTCCCCTCCTAGCGGGGTGGGTCACCGGGGAGCTGTTTTTT. Its translation is CASSPLLAGWVTGELFF.

This chain links TRBV9 with TRBJ1-6; D gene unclear. Deletions cut 0 bases from V and 5 bases from J, with 3 bases between. From germline, CDR1 is SGDLS and CDR2 YYNGEE. This CDR3 has 13 residues. The CDR3 sequence: CASSVADNSPLHF. The CDR3 DNA sequence: TGTGCCAGCAGCGTAGCGGATAATTCACCCCTCCACTTT.

The chain joins TRBV25-1 to TRBJ2-1, with 7 nucleotides matching TRBD2. The CDR3 totals 12 residues. Germline trimming cut 7 bases from V and 5 bases from J; bases unmatched to any gene: 2. Germline CDR1 and CDR2: MGHDK and SYGVNS. DNA of the CDR3: TGTGCCAGCACCCGGGGGGACAATGAGCAGTTCTTC. Translating it yields CASTRGDNEQFF.

The chain recombines TRBV5-6 with TRBJ2-7; D is possibly TRBD2 (5 bases). Germline-derived CDR1 and CDR2 are SGHDT and YYEEEE. V lost 4 bases, J lost 7 bases, and 12 bases lay in between. This CDR3 has 12 residues. Here the CDR3 DNA reads TGTGCCAGCAGCACTACTCGGGGAGAGCAGTACTTC. Protein sequence: CASSTTRGEQYF.

V and J are TRBV10-2 and TRBJ2-7; D might be TRBD1 (5 bases). Germline V CDR1 and CDR2: WSHSY, SAAADI. This CDR3 contains 14 residues. V was pared by 5 bases and J by 0 bases, with 11 bases between. The CDR3 nucleotides read TGCGCCAGCAGTTTTGACAGAAGCTCCTACGAGCAGTACTTC. Translating it yields CASSFDRSSYEQYF.

The chain is built from TRBV6-5 and TRBJ2-1; 8 nucleotides line up with TRBD1. V lost 5 bases, J lost 8 bases, and 5 bases stayed unmatched. Looked up from germline, CDR1 is MNHEY and CDR2 is SVGAGI. This CDR3 region has 13 residues. Written as DNA, the CDR3 is TGTGCCAGCAGTCCGACAGGGGACGATGAGCAGTTCTTC. Its translation is CASSPTGDDEQFF.

The V and J genes are TRBV3-1 (or the pseudogene TRBV3-2) and TRBJ2-7, with a possible D match to TRBD2 (6 bases). Trimming removed 2 bases from V and 11 bases from J, with 16 bases in between. The germline gives CDR1 LGHDT, CDR2 YNNKEL (reference sequence). The CDR3 totals 13 residues. CDR3 nucleotides: TGTGCCAGCAGCCAACCGCCGGGACTCGCGAAGTACTTC. Protein: CASSQPPGLAKYF.